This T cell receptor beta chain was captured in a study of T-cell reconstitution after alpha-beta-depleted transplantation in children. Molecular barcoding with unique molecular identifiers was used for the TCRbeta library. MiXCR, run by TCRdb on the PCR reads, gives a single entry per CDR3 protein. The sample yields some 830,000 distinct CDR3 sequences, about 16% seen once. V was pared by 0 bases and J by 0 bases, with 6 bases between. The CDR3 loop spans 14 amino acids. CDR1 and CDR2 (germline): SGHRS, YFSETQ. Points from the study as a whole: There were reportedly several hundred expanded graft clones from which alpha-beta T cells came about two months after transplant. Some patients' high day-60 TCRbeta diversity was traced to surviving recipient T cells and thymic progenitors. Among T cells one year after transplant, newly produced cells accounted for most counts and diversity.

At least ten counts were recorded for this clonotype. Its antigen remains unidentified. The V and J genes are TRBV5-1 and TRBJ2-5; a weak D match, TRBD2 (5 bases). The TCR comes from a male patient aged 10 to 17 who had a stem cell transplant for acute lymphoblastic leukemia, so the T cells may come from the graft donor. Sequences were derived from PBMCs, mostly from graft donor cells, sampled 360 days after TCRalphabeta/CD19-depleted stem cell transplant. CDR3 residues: CASSLGEYQETQYF. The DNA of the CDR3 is TGCGCCAGCAGCTTGGGGGAGTACCAAGAGACCCAGTACTTC.